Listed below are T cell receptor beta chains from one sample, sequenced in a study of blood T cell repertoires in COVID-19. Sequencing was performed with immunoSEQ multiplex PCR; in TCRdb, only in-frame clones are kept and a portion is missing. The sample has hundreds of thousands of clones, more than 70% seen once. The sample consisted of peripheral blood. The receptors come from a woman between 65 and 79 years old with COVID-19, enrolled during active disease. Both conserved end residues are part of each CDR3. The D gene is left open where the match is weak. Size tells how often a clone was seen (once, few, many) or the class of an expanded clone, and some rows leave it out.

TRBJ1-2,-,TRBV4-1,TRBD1,CASSHPWTGNGYTF,TGCGCCAGCAGCCATCCCTGGACAGGGAATGGCTACACCTTC
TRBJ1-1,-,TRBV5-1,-,CASSQGRGTTEAFF,TGCGCCAGCAGCCAGGGACGGGGGACCACTGAAGCTTTCTTT
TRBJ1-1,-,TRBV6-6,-,CASSTGSGRVAFF,TGTGCCAGCAGCACGGGGTCGGGTAGGGTGGCTTTCTTT
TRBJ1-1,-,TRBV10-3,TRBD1,CAIRPGQDQQMNTEAFF,TGTGCCATCAGGCCGGGACAGGACCAACAAATGAACACTGAAGCTTTCTTT
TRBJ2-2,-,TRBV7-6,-,CASSSKMADLNTGELFF,TGTGCCAGCAGCTCCAAAATGGCGGACTTGAACACCGGGGAGCTGTTTTTT
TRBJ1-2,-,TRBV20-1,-,CSAPLVYGYTF,TGCAGTGCTCCCCTTGTCTATGGCTACACCTTC
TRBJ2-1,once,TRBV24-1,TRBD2,CATSDFSSGGLGEQFF,TGTGCCACCAGTGATTTCTCTAGCGGGGGGCTAGGTGAGCAGTTCTTC
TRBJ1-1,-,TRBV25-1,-,CANLQGEAFF,TGTGCCAACCTACAGGGCGAAGCTTTCTTT
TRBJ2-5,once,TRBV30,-,CAWTARETQYF,TGTGCCTGGACCGCGCGGGAGACCCAGTACTTC
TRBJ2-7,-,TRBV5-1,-,CASSFIGQGGDEQYF,TGCGCCAGCAGCTTCATCGGACAGGGAGGGGACGAGCAGTACTTC
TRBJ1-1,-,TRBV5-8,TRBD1,CASSLEWTGGTEAFF,TGTGCCAGCAGCTTGGAGTGGACAGGGGGCACTGAAGCTTTCTTT
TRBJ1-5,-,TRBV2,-,CASSMLGGEQPQHF,TGTGCCAGCAGTATGTTAGGGGGGGAACAGCCCCAGCATTTT
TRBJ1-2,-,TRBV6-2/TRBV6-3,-,CASSLTTPWGYTF,TGTGCCAGCAGTTTAACAACCCCTTGGGGCTACACCTTC
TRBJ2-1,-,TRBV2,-,CATGTFYNEQFF,TGTGCCACCGGGACTTTTTACAATGAGCAGTTCTTC
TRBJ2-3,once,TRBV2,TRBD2,CASSERLAGGRSTDTQYF,TGTGCCAGCAGTGAGCGTCTAGCGGGGGGCCGTAGCACAGATACGCAGTATTTT
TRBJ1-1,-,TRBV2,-,CASSEQGGNTEAFF,TGTGCCAGCAGTGAACAGGGAGGGAACACTGAAGCTTTCTTT
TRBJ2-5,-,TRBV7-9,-,CASSRVTETQYF,TGTGCCAGCAGTCGGGTAACAGAGACCCAGTACTTC
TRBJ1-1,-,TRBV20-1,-,CSANGYTEAFF,TGCAGTGCTAACGGGTACACTGAAGCTTTCTTT
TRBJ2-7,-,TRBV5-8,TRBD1,CASSLQGAKNEQYF,TGTGCCAGCAGCCTTCAGGGGGCAAAGAACGAGCAGTACTTC
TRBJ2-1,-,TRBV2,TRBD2,CASSSSGSSYNEQFF,TGTGCCAGCAGTAGTAGCGGGAGCTCCTACAATGAGCAGTTCTTC
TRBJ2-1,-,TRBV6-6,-,CASSYLTGTYNEQFF,TGTGCCAGCAGTTACCTGACAGGAACCTACAATGAGCAGTTCTTC
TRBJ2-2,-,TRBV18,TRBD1,CASSPGQGSIGELFF,TGTGCCAGCTCACCCGGACAGGGGTCGATCGGGGAGCTGTTTTTT
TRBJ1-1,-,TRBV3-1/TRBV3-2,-,CASSQEGREAFF,TGTGCCAGCAGCCAAGAGGGCAGAGAAGCTTTCTTT
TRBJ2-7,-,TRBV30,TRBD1,CAWSRGTGLEQYF,TGTGCCTGGAGCAGGGGGACAGGATTGGAGCAGTACTTC
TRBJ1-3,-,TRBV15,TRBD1,CATSRRTGLITNSGNTIYF,TGTGCCACCAGCAGAAGGACAGGGTTAATAACCAACTCTGGAAACACCATATATTTT